The 2 T cell receptor beta chains below were found in one sample sequenced in a study of blood T cell repertoires in COVID-19. Some clones are missing from TCRdb's copy, which holds only in-frame ones; the method was immunoSEQ multiplex PCR. This table holds about 230,000 clones, over 75% found once. Sequencing used peripheral blood. Source of these receptors: an elderly woman with acute or convalescent COVID-19.

The V gene is TRBV7-8, the J gene TRBJ2-1; no clear D. The V and J ends lost 3 bases and 8 bases respectively, with 5 bases between them. The germline V gene has CDR1 SGHVS and CDR2 FQNEAQ. CDR3 length: 11 amino acids. This CDR3 is CASSFRDEQFF. In DNA, the CDR3 is TGTGCCAGCAGCTTCCGAGATGAGCAGTTCTTC. The whole variable domain, remainder taken from reference TRBV7-8 and TRBJ2-1, is GAGVSQSPRYKVAKRGQDVALRCDPISGHVSLFWYQQALGQGPEFLTYFQNEAQLDKSGLPSDRFFAERPEGSVSTLKIQRTQQEDSAVYLCASSFRDEQFFGPGTRLTVL.

The chain joins TRBV7-9 to TRBJ2-1; the match to TRBD2 covers 9 bases. The V segment lost 4 bases and the J segment 4 bases; nucleotides outside the gene matches: 5. Germline assignment: CDR1 SEHNR and CDR2 FQNEAQ (reference sequence). This CDR3 has 15 residues. This CDR3 is CASSSLAGLYNEQFF. CDR3 sequence (DNA): TGTGCCAGCAGCTCGCTAGCGGGGTTATACAATGAGCAGTTCTTC.